This TCR beta chain was found in a study of OX40 agonist ivuxolimab in advanced cancers. About the study: Patients received intravenous ivuxolimab every 2 weeks at 0.01 to 10 mg/kg. Cohort: approximately 83% men, mean age approximately 66, aged roughly 20 to 79. Regarding the study as a whole: By week 6 at 0.1 to 3.0 mg/kg, blood CD4+ and CD8+ T cells had expanded clonally.

About this clone: Its matching antigen is unknown.

Assay: immunoSEQ multiplex PCR; the TCRdb copy retains only in-frame clones and omits some. The sample has around 80,000 clones, around 83% seen once; the top ten hold about 0.89%. This TCR was sampled from an adult with an advanced solid tumor such as melanoma, head and neck, liver or kidney cancer. Here the sequenced sample was CD4+ or CD8+ T cells sorted from blood, taken in a trial of the OX40 agonist ivuxolimab.

CDR3 bases: TGTGCCACCTTATACAGGGACACCGGGGAGCTGTTTTTT. Its protein is CATLYRDTGELFF. This chain joins TRBV6-1 and TRBJ2-2; tentatively, D is TRBD1 (6 bases). CDR3 length equals 13 residues. V lost 10 bases, J lost 3 bases, and 12 bases lay in between. Looked up from germline, CDR1 is MNHNS and CDR2 is SASEGT.